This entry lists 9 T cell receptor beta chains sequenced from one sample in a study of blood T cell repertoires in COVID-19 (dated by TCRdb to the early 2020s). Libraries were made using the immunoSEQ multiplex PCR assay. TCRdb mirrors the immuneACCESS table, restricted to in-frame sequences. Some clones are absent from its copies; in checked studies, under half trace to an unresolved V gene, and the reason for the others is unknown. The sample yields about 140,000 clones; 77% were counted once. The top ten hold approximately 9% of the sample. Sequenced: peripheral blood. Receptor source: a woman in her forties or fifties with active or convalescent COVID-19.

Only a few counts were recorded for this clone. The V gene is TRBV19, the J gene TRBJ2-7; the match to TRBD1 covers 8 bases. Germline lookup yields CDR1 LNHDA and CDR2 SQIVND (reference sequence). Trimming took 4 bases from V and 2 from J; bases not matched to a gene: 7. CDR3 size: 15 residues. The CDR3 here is CASSRTGTGTYEQYF. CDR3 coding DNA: TGTGCCAGTAGTAGAACCGGGACAGGAACCTACGAGCAGTACTTC.

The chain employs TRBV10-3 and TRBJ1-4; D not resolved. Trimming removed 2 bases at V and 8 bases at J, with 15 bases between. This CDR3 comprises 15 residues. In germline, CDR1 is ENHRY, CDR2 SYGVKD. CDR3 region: CAISEPGGIGEKLFF. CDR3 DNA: TGTGCCATCAGTGAGCCGGGAGGGATCGGGGAAAAACTGTTTTTT.

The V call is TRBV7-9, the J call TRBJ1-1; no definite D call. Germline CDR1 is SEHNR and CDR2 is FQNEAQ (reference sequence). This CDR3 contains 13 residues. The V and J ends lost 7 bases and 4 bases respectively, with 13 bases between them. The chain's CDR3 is CASTPGGFTEAFF. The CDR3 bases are TGTGCCAGCACCCCGGGAGGGTTCACTGAAGCTTTCTTT.

The CDR3 spells CASSPSMGGGRNEQFF. In nucleotides, the CDR3 is TGTGCCAGTAGTCCTTCTATGGGGGGGGGCCGCAATGAGCAGTTCTTC. V usage is TRBV19 and J usage is TRBJ2-1; TRBD2 is a possible D gene (7 bases). CDR1 LNHDA and CDR2 SQIVND come from the germline V gene (reference sequence). The CDR3 length is 16 residues. The V gene lost 5 bases and the J gene lost 6 bases, with 20 bases spanning the gap.

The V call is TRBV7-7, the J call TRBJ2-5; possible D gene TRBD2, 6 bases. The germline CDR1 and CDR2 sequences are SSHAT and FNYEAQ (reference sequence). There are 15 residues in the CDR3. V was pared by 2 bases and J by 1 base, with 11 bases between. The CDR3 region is CASSLNGLTQETQYF. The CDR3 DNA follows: TGTGCCAGCAGCTTAAATGGACTAACCCAAGAGACCCAGTACTTC.

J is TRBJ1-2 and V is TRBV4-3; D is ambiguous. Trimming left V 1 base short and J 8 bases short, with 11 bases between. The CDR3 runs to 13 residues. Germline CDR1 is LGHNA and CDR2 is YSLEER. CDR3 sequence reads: CASSQAEGWGYTF. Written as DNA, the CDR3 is TGCGCCAGCAGCCAAGCGGAGGGATGGGGCTACACCTTC.

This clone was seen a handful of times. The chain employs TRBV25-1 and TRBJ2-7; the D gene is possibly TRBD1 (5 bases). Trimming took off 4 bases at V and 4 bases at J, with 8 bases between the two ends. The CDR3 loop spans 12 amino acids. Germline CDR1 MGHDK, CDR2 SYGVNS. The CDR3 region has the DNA TGTGCCAGCAGTGTCTCAGGGTACGAGCAGTACTTC. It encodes CASSVSGYEQYF.

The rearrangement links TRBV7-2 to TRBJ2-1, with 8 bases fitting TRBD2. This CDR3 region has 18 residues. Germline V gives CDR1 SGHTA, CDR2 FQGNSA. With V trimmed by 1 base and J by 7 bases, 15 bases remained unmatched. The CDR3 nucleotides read TGTGCCAGCAGCTTAGTTGCCCCTCGTCCTAGCGGGCTAAATGAGCAGTTCTTC. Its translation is CASSLVAPRPSGLNEQFF.

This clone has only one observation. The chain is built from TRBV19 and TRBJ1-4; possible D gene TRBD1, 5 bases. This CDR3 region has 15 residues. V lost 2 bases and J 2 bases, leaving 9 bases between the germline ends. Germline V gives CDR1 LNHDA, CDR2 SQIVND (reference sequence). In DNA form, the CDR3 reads TGTGCCAGTAGTATAAGAACAGGTACTAATGAAAAACTGTTTTTT. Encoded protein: CASSIRTGTNEKLFF. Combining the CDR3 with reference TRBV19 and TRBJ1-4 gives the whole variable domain DGGITQSPKYLFRKEGQNVTLSCEQNLNHDAMYWYRQDPGQGLRLIYYSQIVNDFQKGDIAEGYSVSREKKESFPLTVTSAQKNPTAFYLCASSIRTGTNEKLFFGSGTQLSVL.